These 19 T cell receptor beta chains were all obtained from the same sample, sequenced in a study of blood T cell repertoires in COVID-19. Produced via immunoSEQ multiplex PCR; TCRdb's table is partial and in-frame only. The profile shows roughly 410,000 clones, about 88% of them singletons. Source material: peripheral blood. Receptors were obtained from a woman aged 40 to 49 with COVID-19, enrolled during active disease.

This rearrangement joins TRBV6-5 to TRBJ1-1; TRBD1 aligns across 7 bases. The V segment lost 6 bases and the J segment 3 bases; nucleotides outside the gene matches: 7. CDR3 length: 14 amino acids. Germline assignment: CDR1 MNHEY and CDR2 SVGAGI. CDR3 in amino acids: CASSQRDSDTEAFF. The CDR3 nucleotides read TGTGCCAGCAGCCAGAGGGACAGTGACACTGAAGCTTTCTTT.

The CDR3 DNA reads TGTGCCAGTAGTGGAGGGCCCGGGACGGTACAAAATAGCAATCAGCCCCAGCATTTT. As protein: CASSGGPGTVQNSNQPQHF. J is TRBJ1-5 and V is TRBV19, with D maybe TRBD1 (5 bases). V was cut by 5 bases and J by 0 bases, with 23 bases left in between. CDR1 and CDR2 (germline): LNHDA, SQIVND (reference sequence). This CDR3 contains 19 residues. The full variable domain, with the rest looked up from reference TRBV19 and TRBJ1-5, is DGGITQSPKYLFRKEGQNVTLSCEQNLNHDAMYWYRQDPGQGLRLIYYSQIVNDFQKGDIAEGYSVSREKKESFPLTVTSAQKNPTAFYLCASSGGPGTVQNSNQPQHFGDGTRLSIL.

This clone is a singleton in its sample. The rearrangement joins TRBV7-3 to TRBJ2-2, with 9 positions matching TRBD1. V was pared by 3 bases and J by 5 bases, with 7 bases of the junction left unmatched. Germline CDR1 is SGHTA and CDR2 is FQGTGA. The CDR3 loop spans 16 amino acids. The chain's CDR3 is CASSFYLDRGTGELFF. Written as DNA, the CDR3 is TGTGCCAGCAGCTTCTACTTGGACAGGGGAACCGGGGAGCTGTTTTTT. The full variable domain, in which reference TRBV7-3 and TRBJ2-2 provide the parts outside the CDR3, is GAGVSQTPSNKVTEKGKYVELRCDPISGHTALYWYRQSLGQGPEFLIYFQGTGAADDSGLPNDRFFAVRPEGSVSTLKIQRTERGDSAVYLCASSFYLDRGTGELFFGEGSRLTVL.

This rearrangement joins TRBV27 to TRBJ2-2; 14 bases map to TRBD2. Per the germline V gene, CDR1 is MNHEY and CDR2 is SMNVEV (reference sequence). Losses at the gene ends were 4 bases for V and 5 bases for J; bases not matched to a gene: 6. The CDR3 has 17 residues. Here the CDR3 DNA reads TGTGCCAGCAGTTCCCGGACTAGCGGGGGGATTACCGGGGAGCTGTTTTTT. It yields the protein CASSSRTSGGITGELFF.

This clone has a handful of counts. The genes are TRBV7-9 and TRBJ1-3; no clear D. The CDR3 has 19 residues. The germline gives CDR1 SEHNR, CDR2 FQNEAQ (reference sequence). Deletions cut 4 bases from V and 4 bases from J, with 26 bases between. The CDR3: CASSSPRGLGAKFGNTIYF. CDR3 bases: TGTGCCAGCAGCTCCCCCCGTGGGCTGGGCGCAAAGTTCGGAAACACCATATATTTT.

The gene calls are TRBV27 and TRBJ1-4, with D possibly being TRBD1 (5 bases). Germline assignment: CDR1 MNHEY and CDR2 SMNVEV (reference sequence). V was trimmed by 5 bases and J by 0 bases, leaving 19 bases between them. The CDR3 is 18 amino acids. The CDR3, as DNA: TGTGCCAGCAGTGAGATCGGACACCAAATAGCAACTAATGAAAAACTGTTTTTT. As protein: CASSEIGHQIATNEKLFF.

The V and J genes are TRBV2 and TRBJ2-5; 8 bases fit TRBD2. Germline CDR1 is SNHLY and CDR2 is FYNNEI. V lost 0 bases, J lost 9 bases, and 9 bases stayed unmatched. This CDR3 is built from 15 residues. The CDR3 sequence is CASSEAPAGRGAQYF. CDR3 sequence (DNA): TGTGCCAGCAGTGAAGCCCCGGCCGGGAGGGGGGCCCAGTACTTC.

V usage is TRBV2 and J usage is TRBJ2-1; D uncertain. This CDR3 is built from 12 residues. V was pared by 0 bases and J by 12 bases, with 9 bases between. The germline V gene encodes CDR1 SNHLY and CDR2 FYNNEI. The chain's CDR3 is CASSEALSWQFF. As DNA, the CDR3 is TGTGCCAGCAGTGAAGCGCTCAGTTGGCAGTTCTTC.

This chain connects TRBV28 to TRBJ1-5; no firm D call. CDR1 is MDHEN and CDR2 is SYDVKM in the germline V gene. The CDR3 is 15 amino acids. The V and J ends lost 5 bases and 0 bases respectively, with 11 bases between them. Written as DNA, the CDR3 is TGTGCCAGCAGTCCACGGTTCAATAGCAATCAGCCCCAGCATTTT. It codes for CASSPRFNSNQPQHF.

CDR3 coding DNA: TGTGCCAGCAGCCACCTACAGGGTCTCGAGACCCAGTACTTC. Amino acids: CASSHLQGLETQYF. The chain employs TRBV3-1 (or the pseudogene TRBV3-2) and TRBJ2-5; the D gene is possibly TRBD1 (6 bases). The length of the CDR3 is 14 residues. V lost 3 bases, J lost 5 bases, and 13 bases lay in between. The germline V gene has CDR1 LGHDT and CDR2 YNNKEL (reference sequence).

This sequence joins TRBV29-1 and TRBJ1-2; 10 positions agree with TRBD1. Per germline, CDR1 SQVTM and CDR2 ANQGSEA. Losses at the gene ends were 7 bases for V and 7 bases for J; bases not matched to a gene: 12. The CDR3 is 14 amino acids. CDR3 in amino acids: CSATGQGSLSGYTF. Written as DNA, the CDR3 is TGCAGCGCTACGGGACAGGGGAGCTTGTCTGGCTACACCTTC.

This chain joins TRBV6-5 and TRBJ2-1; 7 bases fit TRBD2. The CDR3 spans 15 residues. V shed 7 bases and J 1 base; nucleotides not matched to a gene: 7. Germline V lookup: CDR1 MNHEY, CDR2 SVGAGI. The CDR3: CASTPLGRSYNEQFF. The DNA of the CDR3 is TGTGCCAGCACCCCCCTCGGGAGGTCCTACAATGAGCAGTTCTTC.

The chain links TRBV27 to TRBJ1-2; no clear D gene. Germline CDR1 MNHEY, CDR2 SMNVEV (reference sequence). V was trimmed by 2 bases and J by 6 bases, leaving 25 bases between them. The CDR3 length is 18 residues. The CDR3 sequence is CASSLGWRGGRDRNGYTF. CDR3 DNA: TGTGCCAGCAGTTTAGGTTGGCGGGGAGGGAGGGATCGGAATGGCTACACCTTC.

CDR3 sequence (DNA): TGTGCCAGCTCACCACAGAGGGAAGGAGCTTTCTTT. Amino acid sequence: CASSPQREGAFF. The chain combines TRBV18 with TRBJ1-1; D unresolved. Germline values: CDR1 KGHSH, CDR2 LQKENI. Between the trimmed V and J ends, which lost 1 base and 10 bases, there was a span of 10 bases. The CDR3 length is 12 residues.

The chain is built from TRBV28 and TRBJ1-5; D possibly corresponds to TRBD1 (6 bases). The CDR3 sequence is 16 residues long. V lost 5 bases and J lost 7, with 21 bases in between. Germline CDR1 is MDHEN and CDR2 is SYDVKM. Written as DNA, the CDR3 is TGTGCCAGCAGTCAGGGGCCAGGCACGCAGGGACAGCCCCAGCATTTT. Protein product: CASSQGPGTQGQPQHF.

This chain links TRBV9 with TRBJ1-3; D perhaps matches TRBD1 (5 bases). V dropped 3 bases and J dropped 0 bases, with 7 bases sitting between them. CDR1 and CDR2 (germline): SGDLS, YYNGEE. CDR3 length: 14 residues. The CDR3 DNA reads TGTGCCAGCAGCGAGACAGTCTCTGGAAACACCATATATTTT. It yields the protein CASSETVSGNTIYF.

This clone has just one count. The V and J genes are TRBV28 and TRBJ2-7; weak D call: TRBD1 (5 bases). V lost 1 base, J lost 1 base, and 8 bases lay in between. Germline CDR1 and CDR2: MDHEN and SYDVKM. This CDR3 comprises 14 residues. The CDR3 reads CASSLFRASYEQYF. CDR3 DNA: TGTGCCAGCAGTTTATTCAGGGCGTCCTACGAGCAGTACTTC.

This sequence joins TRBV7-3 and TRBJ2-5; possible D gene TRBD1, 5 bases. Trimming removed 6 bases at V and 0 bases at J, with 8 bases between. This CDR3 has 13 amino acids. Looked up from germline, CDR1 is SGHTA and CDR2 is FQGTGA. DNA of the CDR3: TGTGCCAGCAGTGGGGCGAACCAAGAGACCCAGTACTTC. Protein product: CASSGANQETQYF. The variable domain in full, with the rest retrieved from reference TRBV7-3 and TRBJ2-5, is GAGVSQTPSNKVTEKGKYVELRCDPISGHTALYWYRQSLGQGPEFLIYFQGTGAADDSGLPNDRFFAVRPEGSVSTLKIQRTERGDSAVYLCASSGANQETQYFGPGTRLLVL.

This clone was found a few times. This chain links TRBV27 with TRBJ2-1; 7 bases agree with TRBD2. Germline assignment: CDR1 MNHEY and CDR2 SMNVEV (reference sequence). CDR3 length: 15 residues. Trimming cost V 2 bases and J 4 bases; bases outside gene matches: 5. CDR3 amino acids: CASSLRAGEYNEQFF. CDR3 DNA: TGTGCCAGCAGTTTAAGGGCGGGAGAATACAATGAGCAGTTCTTC.